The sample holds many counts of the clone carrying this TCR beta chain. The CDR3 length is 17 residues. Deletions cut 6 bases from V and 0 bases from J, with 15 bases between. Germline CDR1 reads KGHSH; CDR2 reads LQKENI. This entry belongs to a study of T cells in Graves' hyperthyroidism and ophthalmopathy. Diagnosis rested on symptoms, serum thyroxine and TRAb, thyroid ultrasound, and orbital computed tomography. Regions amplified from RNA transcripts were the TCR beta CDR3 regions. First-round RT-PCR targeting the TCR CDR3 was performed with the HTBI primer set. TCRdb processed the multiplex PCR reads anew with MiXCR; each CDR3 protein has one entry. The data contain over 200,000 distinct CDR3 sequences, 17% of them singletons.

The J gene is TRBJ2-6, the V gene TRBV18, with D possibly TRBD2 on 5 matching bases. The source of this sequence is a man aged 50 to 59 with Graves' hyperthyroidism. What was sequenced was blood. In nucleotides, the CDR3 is TGTGCCAGCTCCCCCGGACTCCTGAGCTCTGGGGCCAACGTCCTGACTTTC. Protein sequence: CASSPGLLSSGANVLTF.